Shown below are 22 T cell receptor beta chains from a single sample sequenced in a study of blood T cells in healthy people across ages. A J-beta primer mix and a sample-barcoded 5' primer were used in a second PCR of roughly 6 to 11 cycles. MiXCR, applied by TCRdb to the 5' RACE reads, yields one record per CDR3 protein. The table has nearly 1 million distinct CDR3 sequences, about 51% seen once. The sequencing input was blood. The source is a woman in her sixties or seventies in good health.

The chain couples TRBV27 to TRBJ1-5; 9 bases fit TRBD1. V trimming: 5 bases; J trimming: 6 bases; junction bases outside the gene matches: 5. The CDR3 extends over 14 amino acids. Germline V gene sequence: CDR1 MNHEY, CDR2 SMNVEV (reference sequence). DNA for the CDR3: TGTGCCAGCAGTGCACAGGGGGCAGGTCAGCCCCAGCATTTT. Encoded protein: CASSAQGAGQPQHF.

This clonotype occurred many times. CDR3 protein: CSVEEGQETQYF. DNA for the CDR3: TGCAGCGTTGAAGAAGGGCAAGAGACCCAGTACTTC. The chain couples TRBV29-1 to TRBJ2-5; D is undetermined. Germline V lookup: CDR1 SQVTM, CDR2 ANQGSEA. The CDR3 consists of 12 residues. Deletions cut 0 bases from V and 2 bases from J, with 4 bases between. Variable domain in full (rest from reference TRBV29-1 and TRBJ2-5): SAVISQKPSRDICQRGTSLTIQCQVDSQVTMMFWYRQQPGQSLTLIATANQGSEATYESGFVIDKFPISRPNLTFSTLTVSNMSPEDSSIYLCSVEEGQETQYFGPGTRLLVL.

A few counts support this clonotype. The chain has TRBV5-5 and TRBJ2-7; 11 bases map to TRBD2. In germline, CDR1 is SGHKS, CDR2 YYEKEE (reference sequence). The CDR3 contains 14 residues. Trimming at V came to 5 bases and at J to 5 bases, leaving 6 bases not matched to a gene. CDR3 DNA sequence: TGTGCCAGCAGACCACTAGCGGGAGTTGACGAGCAGTACTTC. It translates to CASRPLAGVDEQYF.

The J gene is TRBJ2-5, the V gene TRBV25-1; TRBD2 matches 9 bases. The DNA end is a closer match to TRBJ2-7, so the J assignment may be wrong. The germline V gene encodes CDR1 MGHDK and CDR2 SYGVNS. The CDR3 consists of 18 residues. The chain's CDR3 is CASSRRTGRLAEAYEQYF. In DNA, the CDR3 is TGTGCCAGCAGTAGACGGACAGGAAGACTAGCGGAAGCCTACGAGCAGTACTTC.

The V and J genes are TRBV4-1 and TRBJ1-1; 9 bases line up with TRBD1. CDR1 is MGHRA and CDR2 is YSYEKL in the germline V gene. The CDR3 loop spans 15 amino acids. Germline trimming cut 1 base from V and 4 bases from J; bases unmatched to any gene: 4. CDR3 nucleotides: TGCGCCAGCAGCCAAGTTGGACAGGGGCGCACTGAAGCTTTCTTT. It translates to CASSQVGQGRTEAFF.

The chain employs TRBV15 and TRBJ2-2; no definite D call. Trimming removed 3 bases at V and 6 bases at J, with 14 bases between. This CDR3 comprises 15 residues. Germline CDR1 and CDR2: LNHNV and YYDKDF (reference sequence). The CDR3 DNA reads as TGTGCCACCAGCAGGTCGTGGTCGGCGGCCGGGGAGCTGTTTTTT. Translating it yields CATSRSWSAAGELFF. The whole variable domain, remainder taken from reference TRBV15 and TRBJ2-2, is DAMVIQNPRYQVTQFGKPVTLSCSQTLNHNVMYWYQQKSSQAPKLLFHYYDKDFNNEADTPDNFQSRRPNTSFCFLDIRSPGLGDTAMYLCATSRSWSAAGELFFGEGSRLTVL.

The chain joins TRBV20-1 to TRBJ2-3; 9 nucleotides line up with TRBD1. This CDR3 is 13 amino acids long. The germline V gene has CDR1 DFQATT and CDR2 SNEGSKA (reference sequence). Unmatched junction bases numbered 3, after V lost 4 bases and J lost 4 bases. CDR3 nucleotides: TGCAGTGCTATAAGACAGGGGGCAGATACGCAGTATTTT. This translates into CSAIRQGADTQYF.

Written as DNA, the CDR3 is TGTGCCAGCAGTCTGGATCCTAGGTCCACAGATACGCAGTATTTT. Translating gives CASSLDPRSTDTQYF. The chain joins TRBV28 to TRBJ2-3; no firm D call. CDR1 and CDR2 (germline): MDHEN, SYDVKM. There are 15 residues in the CDR3. V lost 5 bases and J lost 2, with 14 bases in between.

In this sample, this clonotype turned up many times. The chain couples TRBV7-2 to TRBJ1-2; maybe TRBD1 (5 bases). The CDR3 length is 12 residues. Germline V gene sequence: CDR1 SGHTA, CDR2 FQGNSA. Trimming took off 5 bases at V and 5 bases at J, with 9 bases between the two ends. DNA for the CDR3: TGTGCCAGCAGCCAAAGACAGTATGGCTACACCTTC. It specifies CASSQRQYGYTF.

The chain links TRBV11-2 to TRBJ2-4, with 8 nucleotides matching TRBD2. Near its end, the DNA agrees better with TRBJ2-7, so the J call may be wrong. The CDR3 contains 13 residues. CDR1 SGHAT and CDR2 FQNNGV come from the germline V gene. Written as DNA, the CDR3 is TGTGCCAGCACCTCTAGCGGGTTTTACGAGCAGTACTTC. This sequence encodes CASTSSGFYEQYF.

This clonotype was counted a few times. The V gene is TRBV4-1, the J gene TRBJ1-2; D remains ambiguous. The CDR3 extends over 15 amino acids. Germline V gene sequence: CDR1 MGHRA, CDR2 YSYEKL. V lost 3 bases, J lost 7 bases, and 18 bases lay in between. For the CDR3, the DNA is TGCGCCAGCAGCCACCAAGCCCGGGGTAACGGTGGCTACACCTTC. Translated: CASSHQARGNGGYTF.

The chain joins TRBV4-3 to TRBJ2-1; TRBD2 agrees at 7 bases. The length of the CDR3 is 15 residues. The V gene's germline CDR1 is LGHNA and CDR2 YSLEER. Germline trimming cut 1 base from V and 3 bases from J; bases unmatched to any gene: 3. The CDR3 coding sequence is TGCGCCAGCAGCCAAGGTACTAGCGACTACAATGAGCAGTTCTTC. It translates to CASSQGTSDYNEQFF.

This clonotype was seen a few times. The chain couples TRBV19 to TRBJ2-3, with D unclear. V lost 5 bases to trimming and J lost 2 bases, with 8 bases between them. The CDR3 has 13 amino acids. Per the germline V gene, CDR1 is LNHDA and CDR2 is SQIVND (reference sequence). CDR3 bases: TGTGCCAGTAGTGTCAGATACACAGATACGCAGTATTTT. Translation gives CASSVRYTDTQYF.

This clonotype was recorded a few times. CDR3: CASSSRESPEAFF. CDR3 nucleotide sequence: TGTGCCAGCAGCTCCCGGGAAAGCCCCGAAGCTTTCTTT. The chain employs TRBV7-3 and TRBJ1-1; D ambiguous. The CDR3 is 13 amino acids. V shed 4 bases and J shed 8 bases, with 14 bases lying between them. Germline CDR1 and CDR2: SGHTA and FQGTGA.

V gene TRBV19 combines with J gene TRBJ2-1; 9 bases fit TRBD2. The CDR3 has 15 residues. J gave up 8 bases and V 5 bases, and 10 bases lay outside the gene matches. Germline CDR1 reads LNHDA; CDR2 reads SQIVND (reference sequence). In DNA form, the CDR3 reads TGTGCCAGTAGTTGGCGGGAGGGCCTTCTCGATGAGCAGTTCTTC. This encodes CASSWREGLLDEQFF. The full variable domain, rest sourced from reference TRBV19 and TRBJ2-1, is DGGITQSPKYLFRKEGQNVTLSCEQNLNHDAMYWYRQDPGQGLRLIYYSQIVNDFQKGDIAEGYSVSREKKESFPLTVTSAQKNPTAFYLCASSWREGLLDEQFFGPGTRLTVL.

In its sample, this clonotype was seen a few times. The chain carries TRBV10-3 and TRBJ2-7; D possibly corresponds to TRBD2 (6 bases). V lost 2 bases, J lost 9 bases, and 11 bases lay in between. This CDR3 is built from 12 residues. Germline V CDR1 and CDR2: ENHRY, SYGVKD. CDR3 sequence (DNA): TGTGCCATCAGTGAGGCGGGGTTGGGGCAGTACTTC. Its protein is CAISEAGLGQYF.

This chain's CDR3 is CASSQVRQEGEQYF. For the CDR3, the DNA is TGTGCCAGCAGCCAAGTGCGTCAGGAGGGCGAGCAGTACTTC. The rearrangement joins TRBV4-2 to TRBJ2-7, with D maybe TRBD2 (6 bases). This CDR3 is 14 amino acids long. Germline CDR1 reads LGHNA; CDR2 reads YNFKEQ. Trimming took 1 base from V and 6 from J, leaving 13 bases between them.

This chain uses TRBV6-1 with TRBJ2-1, with D perhaps assigned TRBD1 or TRBD2 (5 bases each). Germline V gives CDR1 MNHNS, CDR2 SASEGT. Trimming left V 7 bases short and J 7 bases short, with 17 bases between. The CDR3 extends over 14 amino acids. In DNA, the CDR3 is TGTGCCAGCACCGAGGGGTATTGGGGGAATGAGCAGTTCTTC. It specifies CASTEGYWGNEQFF.

The CDR3 loop is CSVGDRTNEQFF. CDR3 DNA sequence: TGCAGCGTTGGTGACAGGACCAATGAGCAGTTCTTC. The chain uses TRBV29-1 and TRBJ2-1, with a possible D match to TRBD1 (6 bases). This CDR3 spans 12 amino acids. V was shortened by 4 bases and J by 6 bases, with 10 bases between the two germline ends. The V gene's germline CDR1 is SQVTM and CDR2 ANQGSEA.

V and J are TRBV28 and TRBJ1-2, with a weak D call TRBD1 (5 bases). The germline V gene encodes CDR1 MDHEN and CDR2 SYDVKM. V lost 3 bases and J 13 bases, leaving 21 bases between the germline ends. The CDR3 is 14 amino acids. DNA of the CDR3: TGTGCCAGCAGTTTCAGGGTTTGGGACCGAGGTTGCACCTTC. Its protein is CASSFRVWDRGCTF.

The J gene is TRBJ2-6, the V gene TRBV29-1; 7 bases are a match to TRBD1. The V gene end was trimmed by 3 bases and the J gene end by 0 bases; junction bases not matched to a gene: 5. The CDR3 is 16 residues long. CDR1 and CDR2 (germline): SQVTM, ANQGSEA. CDR3 loop: CSVDTGASSGANVLTF. The CDR3 nucleotides are TGCAGCGTTGACACAGGGGCCAGCTCTGGGGCCAACGTCCTGACTTTC.

In this sample, this clonotype turned up a few times. The chain employs TRBV12-3 or TRBV12-4 and TRBJ2-7; D not resolved. CDR3 length equals 18 residues. V was trimmed by 9 bases and J by 6 bases, leaving 33 bases between them. CDR3 sequence reads: CASTNLGRADRSHGEQYF. The CDR3, as DNA: TGTGCCAGTACTAATTTGGGTAGGGCAGATCGGTCTCATGGCGAGCAGTACTTC.